Following are 27 T cell receptor beta chains from one sample sequenced in a study of blood T cell repertoires in COVID-19. Only in-frame clones appear in the TCRdb table, and some are missing; sequencing was by immunoSEQ multiplex PCR. The sample lists 150,000 to 200,000 clones, 85% to 90% occurring once. The sequenced sample consisted of peripheral blood. The receptors originated from a human donor in a cohort sampled during active COVID-19.

This clone has only one observation. The V call is TRBV6-2 or TRBV6-3, the J call TRBJ2-2, with TRBD1 identical over 7 bases. CDR3 length: 14 amino acids. V trimming: 4 bases; J trimming: 6 bases; junction bases outside the gene matches: 5. Per germline, CDR1 MNHEY and CDR2 SVGEGT. This CDR3 reads CASSSYRGAGELFF. CDR3 DNA: TGTGCCAGCAGTTCTTACAGGGGAGCCGGGGAGCTGTTTTTT.

V is TRBV7-9 and J is TRBJ1-1; a possible D gene is TRBD1 (5 bases). The CDR3 length is 13 residues. Germline CDR1 SEHNR, CDR2 FQNEAQ (reference sequence). With 2 bases removed from V and 5 bases from J, the gap between germline ends came to 9 bases. The CDR3 coding sequence is TGTGCCAGCAGCTTACAGGGCGTGACTGAAGCTTTCTTT. Its translation: CASSLQGVTEAFF.

The chain couples TRBV4-1 to TRBJ2-7; 11 bases agree with TRBD2. CDR3 size: 16 residues. The V segment lost 2 bases and the J segment 3 bases; nucleotides outside the gene matches: 6. From germline, CDR1 is MGHRA and CDR2 YSYEKL. The CDR3 DNA follows: TGCGCCAGCAGCCAACCGACTAGCGGGGTTCTCTACGAGCAGTACTTC. It encodes CASSQPTSGVLYEQYF.

The genes are TRBV5-4 and TRBJ2-3, with 9 bases matching TRBD2. Trimming took 5 bases from V and 15 from J; bases not matched to a gene: 10. This CDR3 spans 12 amino acids. Germline values: CDR1 SGHNT, CDR2 YYREEE (reference sequence). The CDR3 spells CASSLSGGSTYF. DNA of the CDR3: TGTGCCAGCAGTCTCAGCGGGGGGTCAACTTATTTT.

In its sample, this clone was seen once. V and J are TRBV5-1 and TRBJ2-2; D perhaps matches TRBD2 (7 bases). Per germline, CDR1 SGHRS and CDR2 YFSETQ. This CDR3 region has 16 residues. Trimming removed 4 bases at V and 4 bases at J, with 17 bases between. CDR3 region: CASSPGDGGPTGELFF. The CDR3 DNA follows: TGCGCCAGCAGCCCCGGAGACGGGGGGCCCACCGGGGAGCTGTTTTTT.

The rearrangement joins TRBV3-1 (or the pseudogene TRBV3-2) to TRBJ2-5; 7 positions agree with TRBD2. Germline V gene data show CDR1 as LGHDT and CDR2 as YNNKEL (reference sequence). J lost 5 bases, V lost 4 bases, and 7 bases had no gene match. The CDR3 is 14 amino acids. The DNA of the CDR3 is TGTGCCAGCAGCCCTGCATGGGGGGGGGAGACCCAGTACTTC. Amino acid sequence: CASSPAWGGETQYF.

The J gene is TRBJ2-7, the V gene TRBV6-6; 9 nucleotides match TRBD2. This CDR3 spans 15 amino acids. Germline loops: CDR1 MNHNY, CDR2 SVGAGI (reference sequence). Trimming cost V 6 bases and J 0 bases; bases outside gene matches: 6. The CDR3 here is CASRQSGGSSYEQYF. The CDR3 DNA is TGTGCCAGCAGGCAGAGCGGGGGGAGCTCCTACGAGCAGTACTTC.

This clone occurred a few times. The chain carries TRBV5-4 and TRBJ1-4; 9 bases match TRBD1. The CDR3 covers 15 residues. Losses at the gene ends were 4 bases for V and 8 bases for J; bases not matched to a gene: 9. Looked up from germline, CDR1 is SGHNT and CDR2 is YYREEE (reference sequence). The CDR3 protein is CASSVRGQGGEKLFF. CDR3 in DNA: TGTGCCAGCAGCGTGAGGGGACAGGGTGGCGAAAAACTGTTTTTT. The full variable domain, its missing parts supplied by reference TRBV5-4 and TRBJ1-4, is ETGVTQSPTHLIKTRGQQVTLRCSSQSGHNTVSWYQQALGQGPQFIFQYYREEENGRGNFPPRFSGLQFPNYSSELNVNALELDDSALYLCASSVRGQGGEKLFFGSGTQLSVL.

V gene TRBV7-9 combines with J gene TRBJ1-2; 7 bases map to TRBD1. The germline V gene has CDR1 SEHNR and CDR2 FQNEAQ (reference sequence). The CDR3 is 15 amino acids. After removal of 5 bases from V and 2 bases from J, the junction contained 8 bases not matched to a gene. The CDR3 region has the DNA TGTGCCAGCAGCCCGACGACGACAGGGAACTATGGCTACACCTTC. Amino acid sequence: CASSPTTTGNYGYTF.

The chain links TRBV7-9 to TRBJ1-4, with 7 bases aligning to TRBD1. V lost 2 bases, J lost 11 bases, and 8 bases stayed unmatched. The CDR3 sequence is 14 residues long. Germline V CDR1 and CDR2: SEHNR, FQNEAQ (reference sequence). The CDR3 sequence: CASSLMSGGEKLFF. DNA for the CDR3: TGTGCCAGCAGCTTAATGTCAGGGGGTGAGAAACTGTTTTTT.

V usage is TRBV3-1 (or the pseudogene TRBV3-2) and J usage is TRBJ1-1, with 8 nucleotides matching TRBD1. Looked up from germline, CDR1 is LGHDT and CDR2 is YNNKEL (reference sequence). After removal of 4 bases from V and 3 bases from J, the junction contained 4 bases not matched to a gene. The CDR3 spans 14 residues. In nucleotides, the CDR3 is TGTGCCAGCAGCCGATCGACAGGGGACACTGAAGCTTTCTTT. Translating it yields CASSRSTGDTEAFF.

The chain couples TRBV27 to TRBJ2-7; 11 bases map to TRBD2. The CDR3 consists of 15 residues. J gave up 2 bases and V 0 bases, and 0 bases lay outside the gene matches. Germline V gene data show CDR1 as MNHEY and CDR2 as SMNVEV (reference sequence). The CDR3 region is CASSLSTSGAYEQYF. DNA of the CDR3: TGTGCCAGCAGTTTATCGACTAGCGGGGCCTACGAGCAGTACTTC.

The rearrangement joins TRBV19 to TRBJ1-6, with D hard to call. V lost 3 bases to trimming and J lost 6 bases, with 6 bases between them. This CDR3 region has 13 residues. Germline V gene lookup returns CDR1 LNHDA and CDR2 SQIVND (reference sequence). CDR3 sequence reads: CASSIAVNSPLHF. The DNA for the CDR3 is TGTGCCAGTAGTATTGCAGTTAATTCACCCCTCCACTTT.

J is TRBJ2-4 and V is TRBV2; D is uncertain. Trimming cost V 0 bases and J 7 bases, with 4 bases left between them. Germline CDR1 SNHLY, CDR2 FYNNEI. The CDR3 is 12 amino acids. The CDR3 region has the DNA TGTGCCAGCAGTGAAGCGAGGAACATTCAGTACTTC. Translation: CASSEARNIQYF.

This chain joins TRBV12-3 or TRBV12-4 and TRBJ2-3; no firm D call. Trimming took off 1 base at V and 4 bases at J, with 6 bases between the two ends. This CDR3 region has 13 residues. In nucleotides, the CDR3 is TGTGCCAGCAGTTTAGTTGGGCCAGATACGCAGTATTTT. Amino acid sequence: CASSLVGPDTQYF.

V usage is TRBV30 and J usage is TRBJ2-7; TRBD1 aligns across 10 bases. The CDR3 runs to 14 residues. Germline CDR1 GTSNPN, CDR2 SVGIG (reference sequence). After removal of 4 bases from V and 5 bases from J, the junction contained 8 bases not matched to a gene. The CDR3 sequence: CAWTLRGTGDEQYF. CDR3 nucleotide sequence: TGTGCCTGGACACTACGGGGGACAGGGGACGAGCAGTACTTC.

The chain employs TRBV6-6 and TRBJ2-5; a weak D match, TRBD1 (5 bases). Germline CDR1 reads MNHNY; CDR2 reads SVGAGI (reference sequence). The ends were cut back, 6 bases at V and 1 base at J, with 9 bases in the middle. The CDR3 is made up of 13 amino acids. In DNA, the CDR3 is TGTGCCAGCAGGCCAGGGCCCCAAGAGACCCAGTACTTC. Its translation: CASRPGPQETQYF.

V usage is TRBV5-5 and J usage is TRBJ2-7, with D hard to call. Trimming cost V 0 bases and J 0 bases, with 4 bases left between them. The CDR3 consists of 13 residues. Per the germline V gene, CDR1 is SGHKS and CDR2 is YYEKEE (reference sequence). This CDR3 is CASSLASSYEQYF. In DNA form, the CDR3 reads TGTGCCAGCAGCTTGGCCAGCTCCTACGAGCAGTACTTC. Filled out from reference TRBV5-5 and TRBJ2-7, the complete variable domain reads DAGVTQSPTHLIKTRGQQVTLRCSPISGHKSVSWYQQVLGQGPQFIFQYYEKEERGRGNFPDRFSARQFPNYSSELNVNALLLGDSALYLCASSLASSYEQYFGPGTRLTVT.

The genes are TRBV6-5 and TRBJ2-2; D perhaps matches TRBD1 (5 bases). Germline lookup yields CDR1 MNHEY and CDR2 SVGAGI. V gave up 6 bases and J gave up 6 bases, with 11 bases separating them. The CDR3 has 13 residues. The CDR3 spells CASSSGSAGELFF. In DNA, the CDR3 is TGTGCCAGCAGCTCAGGGTCGGCCGGGGAGCTGTTTTTT.

This rearrangement joins TRBV5-1 to TRBJ2-3; 9 bases are shared with TRBD2. This CDR3 comprises 14 residues. Trimming at V came to 9 bases and at J to 2 bases, leaving 7 bases not matched to a gene. Germline V lookup: CDR1 SGHRS, CDR2 YFSETQ. The CDR3 sequence is CANDLAGLTDTQYF. CDR3 sequence (DNA): TGCGCCAACGACCTAGCGGGACTCACAGATACGCAGTATTTT.

The chain has TRBV3-1 (or the pseudogene TRBV3-2) and TRBJ1-5; D not certain. The V and J ends lost 5 bases and 5 bases respectively, with 13 bases between them. In germline, CDR1 is LGHDT, CDR2 YNNKEL (reference sequence). This CDR3 is built from 14 residues. The CDR3 reads CASSIDSRYQPQHF. CDR3 DNA: TGTGCCAGCAGCATAGACTCCAGATATCAGCCCCAGCATTTT.

The CDR3 is CASSLPVGGGFQETQYF. The CDR3 bases are TGCGCCAGCAGCTTGCCCGTTGGCGGGGGGTTCCAAGAGACCCAGTACTTC. This chain connects TRBV5-1 to TRBJ2-5; 8 bases line up with TRBD2. Per germline, CDR1 SGHRS and CDR2 YFSETQ. Germline trimming cut 1 base from V and 1 base from J; bases unmatched to any gene: 9. There are 17 residues in the CDR3.

This clone was detected only once. The same CDR3 is also encoded by other DNA sequences in this sample. The V gene is TRBV29-1, the J gene TRBJ1-1, with D unclear. The germline V gene has CDR1 SQVTM and CDR2 ANQGSEA. This CDR3 spans 12 amino acids. V shed 4 bases and J shed 1 base, with 7 bases lying between them. The CDR3 DNA follows: TGCAGCGTTGGTGGGCCGAACACTGAAGCTTTCTTT. This sequence encodes CSVGGPNTEAFF. The full variable domain, completed using reference TRBV29-1 and TRBJ1-1, is SAVISQKPSRDICQRGTSLTIQCQVDSQVTMMFWYRQQPGQSLTLIATANQGSEATYESGFVIDKFPISRPNLTFSTLTVSNMSPEDSSIYLCSVGGPNTEAFFGQGTRLTVV.

This chain joins TRBV7-2 and TRBJ1-2; D gene unclear. Germline V lookup: CDR1 SGHTA, CDR2 FQGNSA. V gave up 1 base and J gave up 8 bases, with 11 bases separating them. The CDR3 consists of 13 residues. CDR3 nucleotides: TGTGCCAGCAGCTTAGAAGTGGCGGTGGGCTACACCTTC. It specifies CASSLEVAVGYTF.

The chain carries TRBV9 and TRBJ2-5; a possible D gene is TRBD1 (6 bases). Germline V gene data show CDR1 as SGDLS and CDR2 as YYNGEE. Deletions cut 4 bases from V and 5 bases from J, with 15 bases between. This CDR3 spans 14 amino acids. The CDR3 DNA follows: TGTGCCAGCAGCCCAATCGGACAGTATGAGACCCAGTACTTC. Protein product: CASSPIGQYETQYF.

This clone appeared once. The rearrangement links TRBV27 to TRBJ2-7; 7 nucleotides match TRBD1. Germline V gives CDR1 MNHEY, CDR2 SMNVEV (reference sequence). J was trimmed by 3 bases and V by 7 bases; bases with no gene match: 12. The CDR3 runs 15 residues. In DNA form, the CDR3 reads TGTGCCAGCAAATTAGGCCCCGGACAGGTCTACGAGCAGTACTTC. As protein: CASKLGPGQVYEQYF.

For the CDR3, the DNA is TGTGCCAGCTCAGCGACCATATCTGGAAACACCATATATTTT. This codes for CASSATISGNTIYF. The chain uses TRBV6-5 and TRBJ1-3; no clear D gene. Germline CDR1 MNHEY, CDR2 SVGAGI. The CDR3 consists of 14 residues. V was trimmed by 8 bases and J by 1 base, leaving 12 bases between them.